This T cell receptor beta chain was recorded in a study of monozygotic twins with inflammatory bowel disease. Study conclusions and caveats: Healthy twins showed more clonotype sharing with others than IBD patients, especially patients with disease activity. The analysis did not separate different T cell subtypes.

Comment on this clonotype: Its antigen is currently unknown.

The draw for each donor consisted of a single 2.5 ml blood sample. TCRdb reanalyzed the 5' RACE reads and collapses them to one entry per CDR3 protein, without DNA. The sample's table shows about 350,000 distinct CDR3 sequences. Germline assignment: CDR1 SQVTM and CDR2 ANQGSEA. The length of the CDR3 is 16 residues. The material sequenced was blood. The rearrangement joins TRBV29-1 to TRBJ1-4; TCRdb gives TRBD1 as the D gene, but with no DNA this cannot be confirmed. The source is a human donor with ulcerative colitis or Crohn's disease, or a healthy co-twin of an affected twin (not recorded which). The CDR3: CSVGLQEPATNEKLFF. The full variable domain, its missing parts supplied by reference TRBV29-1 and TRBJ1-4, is SAVISQKPSRDICQRGTSLTIQCQVDSQVTMMFWYRQQPGQSLTLIATANQGSEATYESGFVIDKFPISRPNLTFSTLTVSNMSPEDSSIYLCSVGLQEPATNEKLFFGSGTQLSVL.